This T cell receptor beta chain was identified during a study of cytomegalovirus exposure and HLA in healthy donors. PCR was performed using 60 Vbeta and 13 Jbeta primers. The method was immunoSEQ multiplex PCR; TCRdb's version includes in-frame clones alone and lacks a portion of them. In total, the table holds tens of thousands of clones. With regard to this clone: Antigen unknown.

General observations from the study: Evidence from a later analysis indicated that most CMV-associated TCR beta chains looked HLA-restricted. Reported performance of the classifier showed diagnosis of cytomegalovirus status with high specificity and sensitivity.

V was cut by 5 bases and J by 5 bases, with 18 bases left in between. The CDR3 has 15 amino acids. The V gene's germline CDR1 is LNHDA and CDR2 SQIVND (reference sequence). V usage is TRBV19 and J usage is TRBJ2-5; TRBD2 is a possible D gene (6 bases). The clonotype comes from a woman aged 40 to 55 in good health and CMV-seronegative. The sample taken for sequencing was PBMCs. CDR3: CASSHLARGHETQYF. The CDR3 DNA reads as TGTGCCAGTAGTCACCTAGCGAGAGGTCACGAGACCCAGTACTTC.